This TCR beta chain was sequenced during a study of T cells in Graves' hyperthyroidism and ophthalmopathy. Patients showing uncontrolled infection, other autoimmune disease, pregnancy or lactation were ineligible. TCR beta CDR3 regions were amplified from RNA. Using the HTBI primer set, a first-round RT-PCR was run on the TCR CDR3. TCRdb itself ran the multiplex PCR reads through MiXCR, one entry per CDR3 protein. This table has roughly 700,000 distinct CDR3 sequences, 15% to 20% appearing once. This clonotype appeared a few times. Germline CDR1 MDHEN, CDR2 SYDVKM. V was trimmed by 9 bases and J by 6 bases, leaving 14 bases between them. The CDR3 loop spans 13 amino acids.

The chain joins TRBV28 to TRBJ2-2; D not certain. This clonotype was obtained from a man in his fifties or sixties with Graves' hyperthyroidism. The sequenced sample consisted of blood. The chain's CDR3 is CASHLQQSGELFF. The CDR3 region has the DNA TGTGCCAGTCACCTCCAACAATCCGGGGAGCTGTTTTTT.